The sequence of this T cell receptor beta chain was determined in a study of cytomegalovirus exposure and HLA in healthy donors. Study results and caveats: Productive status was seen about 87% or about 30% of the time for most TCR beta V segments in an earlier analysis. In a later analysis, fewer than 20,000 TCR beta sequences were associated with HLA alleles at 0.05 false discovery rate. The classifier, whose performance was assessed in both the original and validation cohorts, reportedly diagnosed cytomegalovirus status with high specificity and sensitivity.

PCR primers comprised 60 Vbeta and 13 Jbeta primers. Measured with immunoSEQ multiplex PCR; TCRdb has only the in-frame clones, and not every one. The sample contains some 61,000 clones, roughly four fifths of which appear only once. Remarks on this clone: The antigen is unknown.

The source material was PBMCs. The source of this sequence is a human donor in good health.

The CDR3: CASSLGSKHATQYF. In DNA, the CDR3 is TGTGCCAGCAGCTTAGGGTCCAAGCACGCGACCCAGTACTTC. The V gene is TRBV7-9, the J gene TRBJ2-5; no definite D call. Trimming took off 1 base at V and 7 bases at J, with 13 bases between the two ends. Germline CDR1 reads SEHNR; CDR2 reads FQNEAQ (reference sequence). The CDR3 length is 14 residues.